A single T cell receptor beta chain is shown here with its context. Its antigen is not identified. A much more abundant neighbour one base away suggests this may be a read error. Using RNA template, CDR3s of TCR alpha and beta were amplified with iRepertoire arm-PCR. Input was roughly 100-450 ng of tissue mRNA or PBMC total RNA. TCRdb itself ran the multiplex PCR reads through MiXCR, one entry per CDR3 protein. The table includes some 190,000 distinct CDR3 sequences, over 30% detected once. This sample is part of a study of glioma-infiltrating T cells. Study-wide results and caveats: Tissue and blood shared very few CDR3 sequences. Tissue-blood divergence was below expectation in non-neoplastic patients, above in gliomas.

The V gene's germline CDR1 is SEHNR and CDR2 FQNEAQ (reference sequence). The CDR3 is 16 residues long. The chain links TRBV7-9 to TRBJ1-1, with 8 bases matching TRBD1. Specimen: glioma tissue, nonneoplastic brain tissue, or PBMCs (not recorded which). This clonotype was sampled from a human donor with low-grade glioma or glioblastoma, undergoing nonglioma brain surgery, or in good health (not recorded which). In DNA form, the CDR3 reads TGTGCCAGCAGCAAACAGGGGGAAGCGCGGAACACTGAAGCTTTATTT. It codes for CASSKQGEARNTEALF.